One sample yielded the 2 T cell receptor beta chains listed below, sequenced in a study of vaccination and CD4 T cells after COVID-19. Treatment specified: approximately nine-day PBMC culture with coronavirus spike peptide pools or control peptides (ViraFEST assay). Sequenced with the Oncomine TCR Beta short-read assay was DNA taken from cultured CD4+ T cells. TCRdb itself ran the PCR reads through MiXCR, one entry per CDR3 protein. The sample holds about 4,000 distinct CDR3 sequences, over 30% seen once. These TCRs are of unknown antigen specificity. Input material: CD4+ T cells from blood, cultured in vitro. The receptors shown here come from a human donor who had recovered from COVID-19.

The chain employs TRBV6-5 and TRBJ2-7, with a possible D match to TRBD1 (6 bases). This CDR3 is 16 amino acids long. Germline V gene lookup returns CDR1 MNHEY and CDR2 SVGAGI. V was shortened by 1 base and J by 3 bases, with 16 bases between the two germline ends. CDR3: CASSYLQGGGHYEQYF. The CDR3 DNA reads as TGTGCCAGCAGTTACTTACAGGGTGGGGGCCACTACGAGCAGTACTTC.

In nucleotides, the CDR3 is TGCGCCAGCAGCCCAAGAACAGTTCAGAACACTGAAGCTTTCTTT. Encoded protein: CASSPRTVQNTEAFF. The chain combines TRBV4-1 with TRBJ1-1; D is unclear. The germline V and J ends were trimmed by 4 bases and 1 base, with 13 bases remaining between them. This CDR3 is built from 15 residues. Germline CDR1 and CDR2: MGHRA and YSYEKL.